This T cell receptor (beta chain) was sequenced for a study of shared clonotypes between healthy human individuals. Overall study findings and caveats: Limited genetic and exposure-history diversity came from having few donors.

This clone was observed a single time. Its matching antigen is unknown. The assay was immunoSEQ multiplex PCR, and TCRdb's table has in-frame clones only and misses some. The table lists about 960,000 clones, approximately 76% of them singletons, with about 1.5% in the top ten. The germline V gene has CDR1 SGDLS and CDR2 YYNGEE. This CDR3 region has 16 residues. V was shortened by 0 bases and J by 5 bases, with 17 bases between the two germline ends. This clonotype was sampled from a man aged 18 to 30 in good health. Sample: memory CD4+ T cells sorted from blood. Regarding subset: CD45RA-negative fraction. The rearrangement uses TRBV9 and TRBJ2-5; D assignment may be TRBD1 or TRBD2 (5 bases each). The CDR3 loop reads CASSVGEGLRSETQYF. CDR3 DNA sequence: TGTGCCAGCAGCGTAGGTGAGGGGTTGAGGTCGGAGACCCAGTACTTC. The entire variable domain, with the rest obtained from reference TRBV9 and TRBJ2-5, is as follows: DSGVTQTPKHLITATGQRVTLRCSPRSGDLSVYWYQQSLDQGLQFLIQYYNGEERAKGNILERFSAQQFPDLHSELNLSSLELGDSALYFCASSVGEGLRSETQYFGPGTRLLVL.